Listed below are T cell receptor beta chains from one sample, sequenced in a study of T cell responses to AZD1222 COVID-19 vaccine. TCRdb keeps only in-frame clones here, not all; method: immunoSEQ multiplex PCR. The table lists approximately 150,000 clones, 90% to 95% of them singletons, with less than 1.5% in the top ten. The sequencing used peripheral blood, collected 28 days after the second AZD1222 dose. The receptor source for this set is an adult who received the AZD1222 COVID-19 vaccine. CDR3s include the opening cysteine and the closing phenylalanine or tryptophan. The D gene is left open where the match is weak. A row's size may be missing; if present it is once, few, many or a size class.

once	TRBJ1-1	NA	TRBV10-3	CAISPGVGTEAFF	TGTGCCATCAGTCCAGGGGTTGGCACTGAAGCTTTCTTT
NA	TRBJ2-3	TRBD2	TRBV19	CASSTIGLADSDTQYF	TGTGCCAGTAGTACAATCGGACTAGCGGACTCAGATACGCAGTATTTT
NA	TRBJ1-5	TRBD1	TRBV28	CASSLRGQGNQPQHF	TGTGCCAGCAGTTTAAGGGGACAGGGGAATCAGCCCCAGCATTTT
NA	TRBJ1-1	NA	TRBV12-3/TRBV12-4	CASSSQTITEAFF	TGTGCCAGCAGTTCACAGACGATCACTGAAGCTTTCTTT
NA	TRBJ2-3	NA	TRBV28	CASRGTDTQYF	TGTGCCAGCAGGGGCACAGATACGCAGTATTTT
NA	TRBJ2-7	NA	TRBV12-3/TRBV12-4	CASSKDYEQYF	TGTGCCAGCAGCAAGGACTACGAGCAGTACTTC
NA	TRBJ2-7	NA	TRBV3-1/TRBV3-2	CASSGRAEQYF	TGTGCCAGCAGCGGACGGGCCGAGCAGTACTTC
NA	TRBJ2-7	NA	TRBV11-2	CASSLAPTGNYEQYF	TGTGCCAGCAGCTTAGCCCCAACTGGAAACTACGAGCAGTACTTC
NA	TRBJ2-1	TRBD2	TRBV2	CASSEQTSRNEQFF	TGTGCCAGCAGTGAGCAGACTAGCCGTAATGAGCAGTTCTTC
NA	TRBJ2-1	NA	TRBV10-3	CAITAYNEQFF	TGTGCCATCACCGCCTACAATGAGCAGTTCTTC
once	TRBJ1-3	NA	TRBV28	CASSLAGPSGNTIYF	TGTGCCAGCAGTTTGGCAGGGCCCTCTGGAAACACCATATATTTT
NA	TRBJ2-7	NA	TRBV10-2	CASSGSGAVYEQYF	TGCGCCAGCAGTGGATCAGGGGCCGTCTACGAGCAGTACTTC
NA	TRBJ2-1	NA	TRBV5-5	CASSPPASYNEQFF	TGTGCCAGCAGCCCCCCAGCCTCCTACAATGAGCAGTTCTTC
NA	TRBJ2-5	NA	TRBV5-5	CASSRFDREETQYF	TGTGCCAGCAGCCGATTCGACAGAGAAGAGACCCAGTACTTC
NA	TRBJ2-3	TRBD2	TRBV28	CASSPGLAGPRDTQYF	TGTGCCAGCAGTCCAGGACTAGCGGGGCCGAGAGATACGCAGTATTTT
NA	TRBJ1-1	NA	TRBV5-1	CASSLMGGSGTEAFF	TGCGCCAGCAGCTTGATGGGGGGCTCGGGCACTGAAGCTTTCTTT
NA	TRBJ2-3	TRBD1	TRBV7-3	CASSSLPDRDGSDTQYF	TGTGCCAGCAGCTCGCTCCCCGACAGGGATGGTTCAGATACGCAGTATTTT
NA	TRBJ2-2	NA	TRBV13	CASSSTNTGELFF	TGTGCCAGCAGCTCCACTAACACCGGGGAGCTGTTTTTT
NA	TRBJ2-1	NA	TRBV6-2/TRBV6-3	CASSYSVGGEQFF	TGTGCCAGCAGTTACTCGGTCGGGGGAGAGCAGTTCTTC
NA	TRBJ2-4	NA	TRBV9	CASSVRAGAKNIQYF	TGTGCCAGCAGCGTCCGGGCTGGGGCCAAAAACATTCAGTACTTC
NA	TRBJ1-2	TRBD1	TRBV5-5	CASSLGQGVGGYTF	TGTGCCAGCAGCTTGGGACAGGGGGTGGGTGGCTACACCTTC
NA	TRBJ2-7	NA	TRBV28	CASSFPVGSAVNEQYF	TGTGCCAGCAGTTTCCCCGTGGGGTCAGCTGTAAACGAGCAGTACTTC
NA	TRBJ2-1	NA	TRBV15	CATSRDAGAEQFF	TGTGCCACCAGCAGAGATGCAGGGGCTGAGCAGTTCTTC
NA	TRBJ1-2	NA	TRBV2	CASGGNYGYTF	TGTGCCAGTGGGGGGAACTATGGCTACACCTTC
NA	TRBJ2-7	NA	TRBV6-6	CASSYSGPHGYEQYF	TGTGCCAGCAGTTACTCGGGGCCTCATGGCTACGAGCAGTACTTC
NA	TRBJ1-5	NA	TRBV27	CASSRITGYNQPQHF	TGTGCCAGCAGCAGAATAACAGGGTACAATCAGCCCCAGCATTTT
NA	TRBJ1-2	TRBD1	TRBV28	CASSLTSGQQINYGYTF	TGTGCCAGCAGTCTAACGTCGGGACAGCAAATTAACTATGGCTACACCTTC
NA	TRBJ1-2	NA	TRBV25-1	CASSEFRGSRGYTF	TGTGCCAGCAGTGAATTCCGGGGGTCTAGAGGCTACACCTTC
NA	TRBJ2-7	NA	TRBV7-2	CASSLAPTREQYF	TGTGCCAGCAGCTTAGCTCCCACTAGGGAGCAGTACTTC
NA	TRBJ1-1	NA	TRBV27	CASSLSRTAALEAFF	TGTGCCAGCAGTTTATCTAGGACAGCAGCCCTTGAAGCTTTCTTT
NA	TRBJ2-2	TRBD2	TRBV4-1	CASSQGLAPNTGELFF	TGCGCCAGCAGCCAAGGACTAGCGCCGAACACCGGGGAGCTGTTTTTT
NA	TRBJ1-5	TRBD1	TRBV6-2/TRBV6-3	CASSKFRDSDQPQHF	TGTGCCAGCAGTAAGTTCCGGGACAGCGATCAGCCCCAGCATTTT
NA	TRBJ1-5	TRBD1	TRBV14	CASSLPGQGQPQHF	TGTGCCAGCAGCCTACCGGGACAGGGGCAGCCCCAGCATTTT
NA	TRBJ1-1	NA	TRBV29-1	CSVQAGRVNTEAFF	TGCAGCGTGCAGGCGGGACGGGTGAACACTGAAGCTTTCTTT
once	TRBJ2-7	NA	TRBV4-2	CASSQEKGGSYEQYF	TGTGCCAGCAGCCAAGAGAAGGGCGGTTCTTACGAGCAGTACTTC
NA	TRBJ2-1	TRBD2	TRBV14	CASSRRAGGPYNEQFF	TGTGCCAGCAGCCGCCGAGCGGGAGGCCCGTACAATGAGCAGTTCTTC
NA	TRBJ2-7	TRBD1	TRBV27	CASSLSGTGWYEQYF	TGTGCCAGCAGTTTAAGTGGGACAGGCTGGTACGAGCAGTACTTC
once	TRBJ2-3	TRBD2	TRBV4-1	CASSLRGLAAATQYF	TGCGCCAGCAGCCTCCGGGGACTAGCGGCAGCTACGCAGTATTTT
NA	TRBJ2-5	TRBD1	TRBV28	CASSSYTGTGEETQYF	TGTGCCAGCAGTTCATACACCGGGACAGGGGAAGAGACCCAGTACTTC
NA	TRBJ2-3	TRBD2	TRBV7-6	CASSLTIAGVGADTQYF	TGTGCCAGCAGCTTAACAATAGCGGGAGTGGGCGCAGATACGCAGTATTTT
NA	TRBJ1-2	NA	TRBV28	CASSLGQHGYTF	TGTGCCAGCAGTTTGGGGCAGCATGGCTACACCTTC
NA	TRBJ1-1	NA	TRBV6-2/TRBV6-3	CASSYYQGRTEAFF	TGTGCCAGCAGTTACTATCAGGGGAGGACTGAAGCTTTCTTT
once	TRBJ2-4	TRBD2	TRBV19	CASASQREGKSKNIQYF	TGTGCCAGTGCCAGCCAGCGGGAGGGCAAATCCAAAAACATTCAGTACTTC
NA	TRBJ1-1	NA	TRBV7-6	CASSLGGSTEAFF	TGTGCCAGCAGCTTGGGAGGGTCCACTGAAGCTTTCTTT
NA	TRBJ1-2	TRBD1	TRBV9	CASSTGTGKGYTF	TGTGCCAGCAGCACCGGGACAGGTAAAGGCTACACCTTC
NA	TRBJ2-3	TRBD2	TRBV27	CASSLILAGGWDTQYF	TGTGCCAGCAGTTTAATACTAGCGGGGGGATGGGATACGCAGTATTTT
few	TRBJ2-1	TRBD2	TRBV28	CASSLPSGSSDNEQFF	TGTGCCAGCAGTTTACCTAGCGGGAGCTCGGACAATGAGCAGTTCTTC
NA	TRBJ1-2	NA	TRBV7-2	CASSLGPQNYGYTF	TGTGCCAGCAGCTTAGGTCCACAGAACTATGGCTACACCTTC
NA	TRBJ2-3	NA	TRBV6-2/TRBV6-3	CASSPREAGWTDTQYF	TGTGCCAGCAGTCCCAGAGAGGCAGGGTGGACAGATACGCAGTATTTT
NA	TRBJ1-6	NA	TRBV21-1	CASGFVRGSYNSPLHF	TGTGCCAGCGGTTTCGTCAGGGGTTCCTATAATTCACCCCTCCACTTT
few	TRBJ1-3	NA	TRBV5-1	CASSYSNTIYF	TGCGCCAGCAGCTATTCCAACACCATATATTTT
NA	TRBJ2-5	TRBD2	TRBV18	CASSPLGGQETQYF	TGTGCCAGCTCACCCCTCGGGGGGCAAGAGACCCAGTACTTC
NA	TRBJ1-2	TRBD1	TRBV7-6	CASSLGAAGTGPFGYTF	TGTGCCAGCAGCCTTGGGGCAGCCGGGACAGGGCCTTTTGGCTACACCTTC
NA	TRBJ2-2	NA	TRBV7-3	CASSLRSGELFF	TGTGCCAGCAGCTTAAGGTCCGGGGAGCTGTTTTTT
NA	TRBJ2-2	NA	TRBV6-2/TRBV6-3	CASSFRQGNTGELFF	TGTGCCAGCAGTTTTCGGCAGGGGAACACCGGGGAGCTGTTTTTT
NA	TRBJ1-1	NA	TRBV7-9	CASTSQVNTEAFF	TGTGCCAGCACCTCACAGGTTAACACTGAAGCTTTCTTT
NA	TRBJ2-1	TRBD1	TRBV9	CASSPYRGKLYNEQFF	TGTGCCAGCAGCCCATACAGGGGGAAGCTGTACAATGAGCAGTTCTTC